Here is one T cell receptor (beta chain) with its context. The entry originates in a study of cytomegalovirus exposure and HLA in healthy donors. PCR amplification relied on 60 Vbeta primers (plus 13 Jbeta primers). Here immunoSEQ multiplex PCR was the method, and the copy in TCRdb shows in-frame clones only, minus some. The top ten clones hold 8.5% to 10% of a sample with 100,000 or so clones, more than 60% of them seen once. CDR3 length: 18 amino acids. The germline V gene encodes CDR1 LNHDA and CDR2 SQIVND (reference sequence). The V end lost 5 bases, the J end lost 0 bases, and 19 bases lay between the germline ends.

The clonotype comes from a woman in her forties in good health and CMV-seropositive. This chain joins TRBV19 and TRBJ1-4; possible D gene TRBD1, 5 bases. The sample was PBMCs. The DNA for the CDR3 is TGTGCCAGTAGTCCCGGCGGGGGAGCCATTGCAACTAATGAAAAACTGTTTTTT. Its protein is CASSPGGGAIATNEKLFF. The whole variable domain, filled in from reference TRBV19 and TRBJ1-4, reads DGGITQSPKYLFRKEGQNVTLSCEQNLNHDAMYWYRQDPGQGLRLIYYSQIVNDFQKGDIAEGYSVSREKKESFPLTVTSAQKNPTAFYLCASSPGGGAIATNEKLFFGSGTQLSVL.